This section outlines one TCR beta chain sequence together with its context. The antigen remains unidentified. These data come from a study of shared clonotypes between healthy human individuals. General study results and limits: Blood alone was sampled, and tissue repertoires likely differ.

Profiled with immunoSEQ multiplex PCR; TCRdb holds only in-frame clones, not every one. The profile shows around 690,000 clones, 90% of them singletons. The study enrolled healthy HIV-negative adults without recent acute infections or vaccinations as donors. CD8 memory pooled CD45RO+ cells and CCR7-negative CD45RA+ TemRA cells. Germline CDR1 SGHDN, CDR2 FVKESK. The CDR3 runs 13 residues. The V end was cut by 5 bases, the J end by 3 bases, with 10 bases between. V usage is TRBV14 and J usage is TRBJ1-1; D may be TRBD1 (5 bases). The sequenced sample was memory CD8+ T cells from PBMCs. Indicated subset: CD45RO+ cells pooled with CCR7-negative TemRA cells. The sequence was collected from a man between 18 and 35 years old in good health. Some clones in this sample may be carry-over from other donors' samples. The CDR3 DNA reads as TGTGCCAGCAGCATACAGGCCTACACTGAAGCTTTCTTT. Its translation: CASSIQAYTEAFF.